The T cell receptor (beta chain) described here comes from a study of vaccination effects on CD4 cells after COVID-19. Study information: Each participant was given two doses of one vaccine (BNT162b2 or mRNA-1273). At 16 days and one week before vaccination, a couple of convalescent patients gave samples.

Germline V lookup: CDR1 LGHDT, CDR2 YNNKEL (reference sequence). The V and J ends lost 1 base and 4 bases respectively, with 11 bases between them. The CDR3 sequence is 15 residues long. Details on this clone: Its antigen remains unknown.

Viral peptide pools were used in the ViraFEST assay to expand antigen-specific CD4+ T cells, and sequencing came afterward. The culture ran for 10 days before CD4+ T cells were isolated. Infection dated between March and December 2020, before the Alpha, Beta and Delta variants reached the United States. Peptides at about 9.9 ug/ml and IL-2 at 10 IU/ml were added to two million PBMC per well. Some clones are missing from TCRdb's copy, which holds only in-frame ones; the method was immunoSEQ multiplex PCR. Of 42,000 or so clones in the sample, roughly 70% are singletons; the top ten hold roughly 30%. The rearrangement joins TRBV3-1 (or the pseudogene TRBV3-2) to TRBJ2-1; the D gene is possibly TRBD1 (5 bases). Sequencing was performed on CD4+ T cells from PBMCs cultured with a peptide pool, taken before COVID-19 vaccination. This clonotype originated in a human donor who had a prior SARS-CoV-2 infection. The CDR3 DNA reads TGTGCCAGCAGCCAAGGGGCAGGGCTGTACAATGAGCAGTTCTTC. Translating it yields CASSQGAGLYNEQFF.